Below are 23 T cell receptor beta chains sequenced from a single sample in a study of blood T cell repertoires in COVID-19. The assay was immunoSEQ multiplex PCR, and TCRdb's table has in-frame clones only and misses some. The table has around 130,000 clones, around 83% seen once. Material: peripheral blood. The receptors here all came from a human donor in a cohort sampled during active COVID-19.

The rearrangement uses TRBV2 and TRBJ1-5; tentative D call: TRBD1 (6 bases). The CDR3 covers 12 residues. CDR1 and CDR2 from the germline V gene are SNHLY and FYNNEI. The V end was cut by 10 bases, the J end by 3 bases, with 10 bases between. The CDR3 is CATRTDNQPQHF. Here the CDR3 DNA reads TGTGCCACCAGGACAGACAATCAGCCCCAGCATTTT.

This rearrangement joins TRBV11-3 to TRBJ1-1; 7 positions agree with TRBD1. This CDR3 has 15 amino acids. Losses at the gene ends were 5 bases for V and 5 bases for J; bases not matched to a gene: 11. CDR1 is SGHNT, CDR2 YENEEA, per germline. The CDR3 sequence is CASSRLRAGGTEAFF. Here the CDR3 DNA reads TGTGCCAGCAGCCGCCTCAGGGCAGGGGGTACTGAAGCTTTCTTT. The full variable domain, with the rest looked up from reference TRBV11-3 and TRBJ1-1, is EAGVVQSPRYKIIEKKQPVAFWCNPISGHNTLYWYLQNLGQGPELLIRYENEEAVDDSQLPKDRFSAERLKGVDSTLKIQPAELGDSAVYLCASSRLRAGGTEAFFGQGTRLTVV.

V is TRBV18 and J is TRBJ1-1; D not certain. The CDR3 covers 14 residues. Germline-derived CDR1 and CDR2 are KGHSH and LQKENI. V lost 0 bases to trimming and J lost 6 bases, with 11 bases between them. CDR3 in DNA: TGTGCCAGCTCACCACCACGTGGAGCGTCTGAAGCTTTCTTT. Translating it yields CASSPPRGASEAFF.

The rearrangement uses TRBV4-3 and TRBJ1-2, with 9 bases that match TRBD1. This CDR3 contains 18 residues. Trimming cost V 0 bases and J 8 bases; bases outside gene matches: 16. The germline CDR1 and CDR2 sequences are LGHNA and YSLEER. The CDR3 sequence is CASSQDPGTGTGLGGYTF. CDR3 in DNA: TGCGCCAGCAGCCAAGATCCAGGAACGGGGACAGGGTTAGGGGGCTACACCTTC.

V usage is TRBV7-3 and J usage is TRBJ2-3; D may be TRBD2 (6 bases). V was trimmed by 5 bases and J by 1 base, leaving 7 bases between them. The CDR3 is made up of 13 amino acids. CDR1 and CDR2 from the germline V gene are SGHTA and FQGTGA. DNA of the CDR3: TGTGCCAGCAGCCCGGGGGGCACAGATACGCAGTATTTT. It translates to CASSPGGTDTQYF. Full variable domain (missing parts from reference TRBV7-3 and TRBJ2-3): GAGVSQTPSNKVTEKGKYVELRCDPISGHTALYWYRQSLGQGPEFLIYFQGTGAADDSGLPNDRFFAVRPEGSVSTLKIQRTERGDSAVYLCASSPGGTDTQYFGPGTRLTVL.

The chain carries TRBV12-2 and TRBJ2-7; the table's D call TRBD1 went unverified against the DNA. TRBV12-2 is designated a pseudogene. The CDR3 covers 14 residues. CDR3 region: CGRYGTGKNYEQYV. As DNA, the CDR3 is TGTGGCCGTTATGGGACAGGAAAAAACTACGAGCAGTACGTC.

In its sample, this clone was seen a few times. This chain uses TRBV29-1 with TRBJ2-5; weak D call: TRBD2 (7 bases). There are 13 residues in the CDR3. Trimming shortened V by 7 bases and J by 5 bases, and 17 bases separated the two germline ends. Germline V CDR1 and CDR2: SQVTM, ANQGSEA. For the CDR3, the DNA is TGCAGCGAACAGGGCGCAGCGGGGGAGACCCAGTACTTC. It encodes CSEQGAAGETQYF.

The chain employs TRBV13 and TRBJ2-1; TRBD2 matches at 13 bases. Germline-derived CDR1 and CDR2 are PRHDT and FYEKMQ (reference sequence). J was trimmed by 2 bases and V by 4 bases; bases with no gene match: 14. This CDR3 is 20 amino acids long. The CDR3 sequence: CASSSIRTSGSGSAYNEQFF. The CDR3 region has the DNA TGTGCCAGCAGCTCCATCCGGACTAGCGGGAGTGGGAGCGCCTACAATGAGCAGTTCTTC.

The chain recombines TRBV7-6 with TRBJ2-5; D is perhaps TRBD2 (7 bases). The CDR3 has 12 residues. Germline CDR1 is SGHVS and CDR2 is FNYEAQ. V was trimmed by 5 bases and J by 5 bases, leaving 9 bases between them. The CDR3 sequence: CASSGRGETQYF. The DNA for the CDR3 is TGTGCCAGCAGCGGGAGGGGGGAGACCCAGTACTTC. Filled out from reference TRBV7-6 and TRBJ2-5, the complete variable domain reads GAGVSQSPRYKVTKRGQDVALRCDPISGHVSLYWYRQALGQGPEFLTYFNYEAQQDKSGLPNDRFSAERPEGSISTLTIQRTEQRDSAMYRCASSGRGETQYFGPGTRLLVL.

The rearrangement uses TRBV6-5 and TRBJ2-3; 9 bases map to TRBD2. There are 15 residues in the CDR3. Germline CDR1 reads MNHEY; CDR2 reads SVGAGI. Germline trimming cut 2 bases from V and 4 bases from J; bases unmatched to any gene: 4. The CDR3 loop is CASSYGSGGADTQYF. CDR3 bases: TGTGCCAGCAGTTACGGTAGCGGGGGCGCAGATACGCAGTATTTT.

V gene TRBV28 combines with J gene TRBJ1-6; D is unresolved. CDR1 and CDR2 from the germline V gene are MDHEN and SYDVKM. The CDR3 has 16 residues. V gave up 3 bases and J gave up 0 bases, with 9 bases separating them. The DNA for the CDR3 is TGTGCCAGCAGTTTCACCTCGGGCTCCTATAATTCACCCCTCCACTTT. It specifies CASSFTSGSYNSPLHF.

The rearrangement links TRBV18 to TRBJ2-3; 9 bases agree with TRBD2. V was clipped by 6 bases and J by 6 bases; unmatched bases: 13. The V gene's germline CDR1 is KGHSH and CDR2 LQKENI. This CDR3 is 16 amino acids long. This chain's CDR3 is CASSVKLQREVDTQYF. DNA for the CDR3: TGTGCCAGCTCTGTGAAATTACAGCGGGAGGTGGATACGCAGTATTTT.

The genes are TRBV11-2 and TRBJ2-1; 9 positions agree with TRBD2. The length of the CDR3 is 14 residues. V lost 8 bases to trimming and J lost 7 bases; unmatched junction nucleotides: 9. Per the germline V gene, CDR1 is SGHAT and CDR2 is FQNNGV. CDR3 sequence: CASRHGGGANEQFF. The CDR3 nucleotides read TGTGCCAGCCGCCACGGCGGGGGGGCAAATGAGCAGTTCTTC.

The table lists this clone with a few counts. The CDR3 reads CASSLVLAAKTYEQYF. In nucleotides, the CDR3 is TGTGCCAGCAGCTTAGTGCTAGCGGCAAAAACCTACGAGCAGTACTTC. This chain connects TRBV7-9 to TRBJ2-7; 7 positions match TRBD2. J gave up 2 bases and V 1 base, and 8 bases lay outside the gene matches. Germline V gene data show CDR1 as SEHNR and CDR2 as FQNEAQ (reference sequence). The CDR3 spans 16 residues.

The J gene is TRBJ2-3, the V gene TRBV7-8; tentatively, D is TRBD2 (6 bases). V was pared by 6 bases and J by 3 bases, with 10 bases between. Germline V CDR1 and CDR2: SGHVS, FQNEAQ. CDR3 length equals 13 residues. The CDR3 bases are TGTGCCAGCAGTCTCGGGGGAACAGATACGCAGTATTTT. This sequence encodes CASSLGGTDTQYF. The variable domain in full, with the rest retrieved from reference TRBV7-8 and TRBJ2-3, is GAGVSQSPRYKVAKRGQDVALRCDPISGHVSLFWYQQALGQGPEFLTYFQNEAQLDKSGLPSDRFFAERPEGSVSTLKIQRTQQEDSAVYLCASSLGGTDTQYFGPGTRLTVL.

The V gene is TRBV18, the J gene TRBJ1-5; perhaps TRBD1 as D (6 bases). CDR3 length: 15 amino acids. Trimming took off 4 bases at V and 4 bases at J, with 14 bases between the two ends. In germline, CDR1 is KGHSH, CDR2 LQKENI. The CDR3 nucleotides read TGTGCCAGCTCACTAGACCGACAGGATAATCAGCCCCAGCATTTT. It codes for CASSLDRQDNQPQHF.

A single count supports this clone. The gene calls are TRBV25-1 and TRBJ1-1; 7 positions agree with TRBD1. Germline trimming cut 6 bases from V and 5 bases from J; bases unmatched to any gene: 9. The CDR3 length is 14 residues. CDR1 is MGHDK and CDR2 is SYGVNS in the germline V gene. The CDR3 DNA follows: TGTGCCAGCAGGCCTGCAGGGGGTTATACTGAAGCTTTCTTT. It translates to CASRPAGGYTEAFF.

This clone was seen only a few times. The rearrangement links TRBV11-2 to TRBJ1-4; the D is unclear. The CDR3 extends over 14 amino acids. Germline lookup yields CDR1 SGHAT and CDR2 FQNNGV. Trimming removed 3 bases from V and 6 bases from J, with 11 bases in between. The CDR3 nucleotides read TGTGCCAGCAGCTTGACGGGGTGGGATGAAAAACTGTTTTTT. Its translation is CASSLTGWDEKLFF.

For this clone: This sample also contains other DNA sequences that code for the same CDR3. V gene TRBV9 combines with J gene TRBJ1-3; D is undetermined. Between the trimmed V and J ends, which lost 0 bases and 2 bases, there was a span of 6 bases. The V gene's germline CDR1 is SGDLS and CDR2 YYNGEE. The CDR3 covers 14 residues. CDR3 sequence reads: CASSVARAGNTIYF. The CDR3 coding sequence is TGTGCCAGCAGCGTAGCCCGAGCTGGAAACACCATATATTTT.

This clone occurred a few times. V gene TRBV4-3 combines with J gene TRBJ1-1; the D is unclear. The CDR3 has 15 residues. Germline CDR1 reads LGHNA; CDR2 reads YSLEER. Deletions cut 0 bases from V and 0 bases from J, with 8 bases between. In DNA, the CDR3 is TGCGCCAGCAGCCAAGAATGGGCCTTGAACACTGAAGCTTTCTTT. Its protein is CASSQEWALNTEAFF.

The gene calls are TRBV7-2 and TRBJ2-3; D is unresolved. V was pared by 5 bases and J by 5 bases, with 8 bases between. CDR3 length equals 12 residues. CDR1 and CDR2 from the germline V gene are SGHTA and FQGNSA. Written as DNA, the CDR3 is TGTGCCAGCAGCCCCTCTCGAGATACGCAGTATTTT. Translating gives CASSPSRDTQYF.

The chain is built from TRBV7-2 and TRBJ2-3; TRBD2 is a possible D gene (6 bases). Germline V CDR1 and CDR2: SGHTA, FQGNSA. The V end lost 3 bases, the J end lost 3 bases, and 19 bases lay between the germline ends. The CDR3 runs to 17 residues. The CDR3 DNA sequence: TGTGCCAGCAGCTTGTTACTTCAGGGAGGCAGTACAGATACGCAGTATTTT. Amino acid sequence: CASSLLLQGGSTDTQYF.

The chain recombines TRBV9 with TRBJ1-2; weak D call: TRBD1 (5 bases). Germline lookup yields CDR1 SGDLS and CDR2 YYNGEE. This CDR3 is built from 14 residues. V was pared by 0 bases and J by 4 bases, with 10 bases between. The CDR3: CASSVEEGFYGYTF. CDR3 bases: TGTGCCAGCAGCGTAGAGGAGGGGTTCTATGGCTACACCTTC.